Below, 17 T cell receptor beta chains from the same sample are listed, as sequenced in a study of control samples from healthy donors and cancer patients. The method was immunoSEQ multiplex PCR; TCRdb's version includes in-frame clones alone and lacks a portion of them. The table lists 130,000 or so clones, about 90% of them singletons, with less than 40% in the top ten. The sequencing sample was made of blood. The receptors were sampled from a man aged 45-65 years in good health.

The rearrangement joins TRBV7-2 to TRBJ1-1; 9 positions agree with TRBD1. The CDR3 length is 14 residues. Germline trimming cut 4 bases from V and 6 bases from J; bases unmatched to any gene: 6. CDR1 SGHTA and CDR2 FQGNSA come from the germline V gene. CDR3 amino acids: CASSSTGGPAEAFF. The CDR3 nucleotides read TGTGCCAGCAGCTCGACAGGGGGTCCCGCTGAAGCTTTCTTT.

The chain is built from TRBV27 and TRBJ1-5; TRBD1 matches 7 bases. The CDR3 has 16 residues. V gave up 6 bases and J gave up 3 bases; unmatched junction bases: 11. CDR1 MNHEY and CDR2 SMNVEV come from the germline V gene (reference sequence). DNA of the CDR3: TGTGCCAGCAGCCCCCAGGGGGGGAGCCCCAATCAGCCCCAGCATTTT. Protein product: CASSPQGGSPNQPQHF.

The rearrangement uses TRBV15 and TRBJ1-6, with D perhaps matching TRBD1 (5 bases). Per germline, CDR1 LNHNV and CDR2 YYDKDF (reference sequence). The CDR3 runs to 15 residues. The V end lost 0 bases, the J end lost 14 bases, and 17 bases lay between the germline ends. CDR3 sequence (DNA): TGTGCCACCAGCAGAGAAGGACGGGGCTTTGGGTCCCTCCACTTT. It specifies CATSREGRGFGSLHF. The full variable domain, rest sourced from reference TRBV15 and TRBJ1-6, is DAMVIQNPRYQVTQFGKPVTLSCSQTLNHNVMYWYQQKSSQAPKLLFHYYDKDFNNEADTPDNFQSRRPNTSFCFLDIRSPGLGDTAMYLCATSREGRGFGSLHFGNGTRLTVT.

This chain joins TRBV7-9 and TRBJ2-1; 10 bases match TRBD1. With 6 bases clipped from V and 1 base from J, the junction kept 9 bases outside the gene matches. The length of the CDR3 is 17 residues. Germline V lookup: CDR1 SEHNR, CDR2 FQNEAQ (reference sequence). CDR3 DNA: TGTGCCAGCAGGCTGACAGGGGGCGTAAAGTCCTACAATGAGCAGTTCTTC. This codes for CASRLTGGVKSYNEQFF.

The chain is built from TRBV7-9 and TRBJ1-1, with 11 bases that match TRBD1. Germline V gene data show CDR1 as SEHNR and CDR2 as FQNEAQ (reference sequence). The CDR3 extends over 15 amino acids. V dropped 5 bases and J dropped 4; count of bases not matched to a gene: 6. The CDR3 DNA reads TGTGCCAGCAGCGTCTCCGGGACAGGGGGCACTGAAGCTTTCTTT. Its protein product is CASSVSGTGGTEAFF. Combining the CDR3 with reference TRBV7-9 and TRBJ1-1 gives the whole variable domain DTGVSQNPRHKITKRGQNVTFRCDPISEHNRLYWYRQTLGQGPEFLTYFQNEAQLEKSRLLSDRFSAERPKGSFSTLEIQRTEQGDSAMYLCASSVSGTGGTEAFFGQGTRLTVV.

V is TRBV2 and J is TRBJ1-1, with 9 bases identical to TRBD1. Germline-derived CDR1 and CDR2 are SNHLY and FYNNEI. The CDR3 has 12 amino acids. The V and J ends lost 8 bases and 7 bases, in that order; junction bases with no gene match: 5. CDR3 residues: CASGGQGIEAFF. DNA for the CDR3: TGTGCCAGCGGTGGACAGGGGATTGAAGCTTTCTTT. The whole variable domain, remainder taken from reference TRBV2 and TRBJ1-1, is EPEVTQTPSHQVTQMGQEVILRCVPISNHLYFYWYRQILGQKVEFLVSFYNNEISEKSEIFDDQFSVERPDGSNFTLKIRSTKLEDSAMYFCASGGQGIEAFFGQGTRLTVV.

This clone is medium-sized. The chain is built from TRBV2 and TRBJ2-4, with D perhaps assigned TRBD1 or TRBD2 (6 bases each). The CDR3 is made up of 15 amino acids. Germline-derived CDR1 and CDR2 are SNHLY and FYNNEI. Trimming shortened V by 3 bases and J by 2 bases, and 11 bases separated the two germline ends. CDR3 nucleotides: TGTGCCAGCAGTGACCCGGGGGCCTCCAAAAACATTCAGTACTTC. It is translated as CASSDPGASKNIQYF.

This rearrangement joins TRBV4-1 to TRBJ2-3, with 9 bases identical to TRBD1. Germline loops: CDR1 MGHRA, CDR2 YSYEKL. This CDR3 is built from 16 residues. The V gene end was trimmed by 4 bases and the J gene end by 5 bases; junction bases not matched to a gene: 10. This CDR3 is CASSRAGTGTIDTQYF. CDR3 DNA: TGCGCCAGCAGCCGAGCCGGGACAGGGACGATAGATACGCAGTATTTT.

A remark on this clone: An end of the junction differs from the germline gene, which may be a read error. The CDR3 loop is CVSSSGRMNTEAFF. In DNA, the CDR3 is TGCGTCAGCAGCTCCGGACGGATGAACACTGAAGCTTTCTTT. The V gene is TRBV5-1, the J gene TRBJ1-1, with no clear D. The CDR3 covers 14 residues. Germline-derived CDR1 and CDR2 are SGHRS and YFSETQ. The full variable domain, rest sourced from reference TRBV5-1 and TRBJ1-1, is KAGVTQTPRYLIKTRGQQVTLSCSPISGHRSVSWYQQTPGQGLQFLFEYFSETQRNKGNFPGRFSGRQFSNSRSEMNVSTLELGDSALYLCVSSSGRMNTEAFFGQGTRLTVV.

In this sample, this clone turned up a few times. The rearrangement links TRBV7-2 to TRBJ1-5; 7 bases match TRBD1. V was pared by 5 bases and J by 0 bases, with 7 bases of the junction left unmatched. This CDR3 is 16 amino acids long. CDR1 is SGHTA and CDR2 is FQGNSA in the germline V gene. In DNA, the CDR3 is TGTGCCAGCAGCCTATTCGGGACAGTTAGCAATCAGCCCCAGCATTTT. As protein: CASSLFGTVSNQPQHF.

The V call is TRBV2, the J call TRBJ2-7; maybe TRBD1 (6 bases). Germline loops: CDR1 SNHLY, CDR2 FYNNEI. This CDR3 is 11 amino acids long. V was shortened by 7 bases and J by 2 bases, with 6 bases between the two germline ends. This CDR3 is CASTGAYEQYF. The DNA for the CDR3 is TGTGCCAGCACAGGGGCCTACGAGCAGTACTTC.

The rearrangement uses TRBV27 and TRBJ1-1, with a possible D match to TRBD1 (6 bases). Germline assignment: CDR1 MNHEY and CDR2 SMNVEV (reference sequence). V gave up 5 bases and J gave up 6 bases, with 13 bases separating them. The CDR3 spans 13 residues. CDR3 nucleotide sequence: TGTGCCAGCAGTCTGAAGGGGGGCCCTGAAGCTTTCTTT. This sequence encodes CASSLKGGPEAFF.

The genes are TRBV27 and TRBJ1-2, with D perhaps matching TRBD1 (5 bases). This CDR3 comprises 14 residues. Germline assignment: CDR1 MNHEY and CDR2 SMNVEV (reference sequence). V lost 6 bases to trimming and J lost 4 bases, with 15 bases between them. CDR3 sequence: CASRPPQGGYGYTF. The CDR3 DNA sequence: TGTGCCAGCAGGCCGCCCCAGGGTGGCTATGGCTACACCTTC.

This clone appeared a single time. The chain joins TRBV7-8 to TRBJ1-5; the D gene is possibly TRBD1 (5 bases). The CDR3 spans 17 residues. Deletions cut 5 bases from V and 0 bases from J, with 17 bases between. Germline CDR1 is SGHVS and CDR2 is FQNEAQ. The CDR3 is CASSPGRIWNSNQPQHF. The CDR3 nucleotides read TGTGCCAGCAGCCCGGGACGAATATGGAATAGCAATCAGCCCCAGCATTTT.

V usage is TRBV9 and J usage is TRBJ1-2, with 7 bases fitting TRBD1. The V gene's germline CDR1 is SGDLS and CDR2 YYNGEE. The CDR3 runs 15 residues. The junction had 9 bases not matched to a gene; V was cut back by 3 bases and J by 4 bases. The CDR3 DNA reads TGTGCCAGCAGCGCTACCGGGACAGAGGGCTATGGCTACACCTTC. It yields the protein CASSATGTEGYGYTF.

The chain carries TRBV5-5 and TRBJ1-2; tentatively, D is TRBD1 (6 bases). Trimming pared 5 bases from V and 7 bases from J, leaving 15 bases between. The CDR3 covers 13 residues. CDR1 SGHKS and CDR2 YYEKEE come from the germline V gene (reference sequence). The CDR3 protein is CASRAETGLGYTF. The CDR3 bases are TGTGCCAGCAGGGCAGAAACAGGGCTTGGCTACACCTTC. Together with reference TRBV5-5 and TRBJ1-2, the CDR3 gives the full variable domain: DAGVTQSPTHLIKTRGQQVTLRCSPISGHKSVSWYQQVLGQGPQFIFQYYEKEERGRGNFPDRFSARQFPNYSSELNVNALLLGDSALYLCASRAETGLGYTFGSGTRLTVV.

The chain joins TRBV5-5 to TRBJ2-1; TRBD2 matches at 9 bases. CDR3 length: 18 residues. Per germline, CDR1 SGHKS and CDR2 YYEKEE (reference sequence). With V trimmed by 0 bases and J by 4 bases, 11 bases remained unmatched. The CDR3 region has the DNA TGTGCCAGCAGCTTGGTAGCCCCGGCTAGCGGGGAGTACAATGAGCAGTTCTTC. It translates to CASSLVAPASGEYNEQFF.